This T cell receptor beta chain was sequenced in a study of early T cells in non-severe SARS-CoV-2 infection. Study-wide background: From unsorted whole blood, bulk RNA was sequenced, and the chains remained unpaired. Study-wide results and limits: VDJdb matching, biased toward anti-spike CD8 responses, missed private and CD4 specificities.

This clonotype was seen a few times. The antigen is not known. Attached unique molecular identifiers marked individual cDNA molecules. From the 5' RACE reads, TCRdb called clonotypes with MiXCR, one entry per CDR3 protein. There are 55,000 to 80,000 distinct CDR3 sequences in the sample; approximately 9.2% occur only once, and about an eighth lies in the top ten. V shed 5 bases, J shed 3 bases, and the junction held 9 bases outside the gene matches. Germline CDR1 SEHNR, CDR2 FQNEAQ (reference sequence). The CDR3 extends over 15 amino acids. Sequences were derived from whole blood, sampled at baseline. The origin of this receptor is an adult who was a healthcare worker with PCR-confirmed SARS-CoV-2 infection or an uninfected control (not recorded which). The gene calls are TRBV7-9 and TRBJ1-2; the match to TRBD1 covers 7 bases. CDR3 residues: CASSAQGGPYYGYTF. The CDR3 coding sequence is TGTGCCAGCAGCGCGCAAGGGGGCCCCTACTATGGCTACACCTTC. The full variable domain, rest sourced from reference TRBV7-9 and TRBJ1-2, is DTGVSQNPRHKITKRGQNVTFRCDPISEHNRLYWYRQTLGQGPEFLTYFQNEAQLEKSRLLSDRFSAERPKGSFSTLEIQRTEQGDSAMYLCASSAQGGPYYGYTFGSGTRLTVV.